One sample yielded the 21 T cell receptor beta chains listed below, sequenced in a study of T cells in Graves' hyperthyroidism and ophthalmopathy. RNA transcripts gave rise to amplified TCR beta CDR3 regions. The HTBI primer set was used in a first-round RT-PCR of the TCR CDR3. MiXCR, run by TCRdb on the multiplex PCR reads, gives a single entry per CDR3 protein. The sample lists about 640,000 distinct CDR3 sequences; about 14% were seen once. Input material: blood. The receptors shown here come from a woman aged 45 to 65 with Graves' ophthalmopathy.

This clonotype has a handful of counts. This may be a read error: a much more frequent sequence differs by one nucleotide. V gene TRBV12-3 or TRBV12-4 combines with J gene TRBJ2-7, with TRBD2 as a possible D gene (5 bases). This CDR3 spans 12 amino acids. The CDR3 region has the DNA TGTGCCTGCAGTTTCGGGGTAGGCGAGCAGTACTTC. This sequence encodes CACSFGVGEQYF.

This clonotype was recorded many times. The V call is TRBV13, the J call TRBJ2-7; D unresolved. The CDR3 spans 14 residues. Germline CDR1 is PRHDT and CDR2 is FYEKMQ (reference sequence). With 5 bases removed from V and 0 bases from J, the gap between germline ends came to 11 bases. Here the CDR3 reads CASSERKDSYEQYF. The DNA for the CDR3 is TGTGCCAGCAGCGAACGCAAGGACTCCTACGAGCAGTACTTC.

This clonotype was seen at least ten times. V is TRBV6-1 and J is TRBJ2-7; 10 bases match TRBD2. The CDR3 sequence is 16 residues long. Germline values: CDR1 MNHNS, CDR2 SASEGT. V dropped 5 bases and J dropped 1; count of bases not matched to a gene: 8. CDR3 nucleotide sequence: TGTGCCAGCAGTCGAGGGGTAGCGGGAGGTTCCTACGAGCAGTACTTC. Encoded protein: CASSRGVAGGSYEQYF.

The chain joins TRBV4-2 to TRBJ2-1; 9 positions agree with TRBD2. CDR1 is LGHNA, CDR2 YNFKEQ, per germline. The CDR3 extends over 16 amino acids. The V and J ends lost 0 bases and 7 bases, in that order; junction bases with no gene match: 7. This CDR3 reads CASSQDKTSGGNEQFF. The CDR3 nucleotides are TGTGCCAGCAGCCAAGATAAGACTAGCGGTGGGAATGAGCAGTTCTTC.

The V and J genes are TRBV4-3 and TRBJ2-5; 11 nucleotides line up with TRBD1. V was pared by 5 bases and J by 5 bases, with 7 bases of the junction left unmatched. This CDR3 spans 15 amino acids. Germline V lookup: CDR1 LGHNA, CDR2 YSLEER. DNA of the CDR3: TGCGCCAGCAGCAAATTGGACAGGGGGCAGGAGACCCAGTACTTC. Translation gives CASSKLDRGQETQYF.

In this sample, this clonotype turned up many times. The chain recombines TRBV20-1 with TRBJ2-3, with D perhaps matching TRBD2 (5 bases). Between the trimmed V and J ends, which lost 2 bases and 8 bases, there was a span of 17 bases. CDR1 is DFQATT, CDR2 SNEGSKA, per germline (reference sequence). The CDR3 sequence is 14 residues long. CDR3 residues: CSARFELGVSTQYF. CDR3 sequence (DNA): TGCAGTGCTAGATTTGAACTAGGCGTATCTACGCAGTATTTT.

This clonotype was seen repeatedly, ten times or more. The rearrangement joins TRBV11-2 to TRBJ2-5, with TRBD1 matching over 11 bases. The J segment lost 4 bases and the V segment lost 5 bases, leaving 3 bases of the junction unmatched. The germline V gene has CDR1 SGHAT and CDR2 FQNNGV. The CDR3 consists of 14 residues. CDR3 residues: CASSPGQGAETQYF. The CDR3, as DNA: TGTGCCAGCAGCCCAGGACAGGGGGCAGAGACCCAGTACTTC.

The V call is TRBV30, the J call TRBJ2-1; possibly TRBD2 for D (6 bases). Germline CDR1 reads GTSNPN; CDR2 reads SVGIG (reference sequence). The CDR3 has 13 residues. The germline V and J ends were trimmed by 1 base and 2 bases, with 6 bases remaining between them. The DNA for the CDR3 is TGTGCCTGGAGTGGACTAGCCTACAATGAGCAGTTCTTC. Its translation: CAWSGLAYNEQFF.

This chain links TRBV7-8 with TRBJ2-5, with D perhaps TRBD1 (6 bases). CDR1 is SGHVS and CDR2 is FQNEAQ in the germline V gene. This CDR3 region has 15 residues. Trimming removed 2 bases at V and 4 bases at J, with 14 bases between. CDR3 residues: CASSLYGGAGETQYF. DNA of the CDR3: TGTGCCAGCAGCTTATATGGGGGCGCGGGAGAGACCCAGTACTTC. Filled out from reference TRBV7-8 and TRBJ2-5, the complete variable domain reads GAGVSQSPRYKVAKRGQDVALRCDPISGHVSLFWYQQALGQGPEFLTYFQNEAQLDKSGLPSDRFFAERPEGSVSTLKIQRTQQEDSAVYLCASSLYGGAGETQYFGPGTRLLVL.

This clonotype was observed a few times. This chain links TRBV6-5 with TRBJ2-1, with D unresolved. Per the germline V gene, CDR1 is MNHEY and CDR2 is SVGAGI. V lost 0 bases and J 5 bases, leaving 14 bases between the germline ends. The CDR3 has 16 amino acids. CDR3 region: CASSYSRKASNNEQFF. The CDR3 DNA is TGTGCCAGCAGTTACTCTCGGAAGGCTAGTAACAATGAGCAGTTCTTC.

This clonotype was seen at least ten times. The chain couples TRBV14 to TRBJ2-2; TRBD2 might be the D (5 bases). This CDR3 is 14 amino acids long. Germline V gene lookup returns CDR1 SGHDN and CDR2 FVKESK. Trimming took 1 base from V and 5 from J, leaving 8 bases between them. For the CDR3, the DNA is TGTGCCAGCAGCCAAGCGGGAATAACCGGGGAGCTGTTTTTT. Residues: CASSQAGITGELFF.

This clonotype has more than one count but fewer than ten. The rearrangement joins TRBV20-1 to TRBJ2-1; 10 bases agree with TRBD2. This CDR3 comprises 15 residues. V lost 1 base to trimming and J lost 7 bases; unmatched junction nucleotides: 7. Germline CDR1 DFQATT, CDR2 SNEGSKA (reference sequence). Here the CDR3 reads CSARALGLAKNEQFF. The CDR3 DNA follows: TGCAGTGCTAGAGCCCTGGGACTAGCGAAAAATGAGCAGTTCTTC.

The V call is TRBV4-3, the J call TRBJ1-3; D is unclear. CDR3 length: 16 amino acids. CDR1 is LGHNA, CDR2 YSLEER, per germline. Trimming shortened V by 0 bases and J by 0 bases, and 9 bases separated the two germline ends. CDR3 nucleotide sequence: TGCGCCAGCAGCCAAGATGACAAGTTCTCTGGAAACACCATATATTTT. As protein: CASSQDDKFSGNTIYF.

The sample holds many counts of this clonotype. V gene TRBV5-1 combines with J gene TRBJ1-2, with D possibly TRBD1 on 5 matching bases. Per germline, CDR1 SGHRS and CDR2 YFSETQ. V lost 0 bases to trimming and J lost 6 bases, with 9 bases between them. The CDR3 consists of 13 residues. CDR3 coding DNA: TGCGCCAGCAGCTTGGACAGGTCCGATGGCTACACCTTC. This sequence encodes CASSLDRSDGYTF. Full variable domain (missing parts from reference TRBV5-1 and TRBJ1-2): KAGVTQTPRYLIKTRGQQVTLSCSPISGHRSVSWYQQTPGQGLQFLFEYFSETQRNKGNFPGRFSGRQFSNSRSEMNVSTLELGDSALYLCASSLDRSDGYTFGSGTRLTVV.

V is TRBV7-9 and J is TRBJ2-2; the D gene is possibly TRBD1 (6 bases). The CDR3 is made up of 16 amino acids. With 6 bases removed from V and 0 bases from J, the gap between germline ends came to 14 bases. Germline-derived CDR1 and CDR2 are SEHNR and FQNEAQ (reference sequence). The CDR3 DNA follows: TGTGCCAGCAGTCCAAACAGGGCCTCGAACACCGGGGAGCTGTTTTTT. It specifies CASSPNRASNTGELFF.

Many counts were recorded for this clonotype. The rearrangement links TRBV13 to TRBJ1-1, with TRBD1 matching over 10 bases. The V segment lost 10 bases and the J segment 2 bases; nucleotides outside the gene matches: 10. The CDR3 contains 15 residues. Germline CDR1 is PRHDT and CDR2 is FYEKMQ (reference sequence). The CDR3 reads CATTGQGRINTEAFF. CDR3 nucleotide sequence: TGTGCCACCACGGGACAGGGGCGGATTAACACTGAAGCTTTCTTT.

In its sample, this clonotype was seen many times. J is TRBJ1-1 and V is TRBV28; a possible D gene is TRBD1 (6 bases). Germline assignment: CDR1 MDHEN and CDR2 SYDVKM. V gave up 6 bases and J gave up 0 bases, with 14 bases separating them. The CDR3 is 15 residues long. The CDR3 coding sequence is TGTGCCAGCAGCAAGTTTGGGGGCCTGAACACTGAAGCTTTCTTT. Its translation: CASSKFGGLNTEAFF.

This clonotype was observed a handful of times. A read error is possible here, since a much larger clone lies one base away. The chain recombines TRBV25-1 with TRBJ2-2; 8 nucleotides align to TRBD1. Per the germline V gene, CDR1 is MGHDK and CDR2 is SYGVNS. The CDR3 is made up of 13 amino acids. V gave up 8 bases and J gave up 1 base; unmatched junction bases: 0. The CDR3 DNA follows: TGTGCCAGCGGGACAGGGAACACCGGGGAGCTGTTTTTT. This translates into CASGTGNTGELFF.

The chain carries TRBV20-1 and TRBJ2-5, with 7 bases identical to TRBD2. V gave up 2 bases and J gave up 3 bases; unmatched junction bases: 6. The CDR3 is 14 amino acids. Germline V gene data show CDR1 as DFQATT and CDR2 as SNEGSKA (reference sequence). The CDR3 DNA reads TGCAGTGCTAGAATTTCGCTAGCGGAAGAGACCCAGTACTTC. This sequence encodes CSARISLAEETQYF.

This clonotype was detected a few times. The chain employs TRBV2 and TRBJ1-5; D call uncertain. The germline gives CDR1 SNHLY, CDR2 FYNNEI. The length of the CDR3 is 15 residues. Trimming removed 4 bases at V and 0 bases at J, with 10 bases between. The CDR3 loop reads CASSGQEYSNQPQHF. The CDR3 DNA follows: TGTGCCAGCAGTGGCCAGGAGTATAGCAATCAGCCCCAGCATTTT.

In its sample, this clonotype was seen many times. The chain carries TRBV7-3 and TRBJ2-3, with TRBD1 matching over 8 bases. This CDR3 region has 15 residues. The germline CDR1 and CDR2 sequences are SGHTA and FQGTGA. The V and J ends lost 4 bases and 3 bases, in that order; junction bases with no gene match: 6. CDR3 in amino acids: CASSSATGGTDTQYF. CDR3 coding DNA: TGTGCCAGCAGCTCCGCTACAGGGGGAACAGATACGCAGTATTTT.